The present entry profiles one TCR beta chain with its context. Its antigen is as yet unknown. V was clipped by 2 bases and J by 3 bases, with 9 bases between them. The CDR3 runs 14 residues. The germline CDR1 and CDR2 sequences are MNHEY and SVGAGI. This record comes from a study of T cells in localized non-small cell lung cancer. Study-wide findings and caveats: Uninvolved neighboring lung showed the greatest T cell clonality, exceeding tumor. Because only a single region of the tumor was sequenced, heterogeneity remains possible. Adjacent lung tissue had a median approximately 57 of the top 100 clones found in the tumor.

The method was immunoSEQ multiplex PCR; TCRdb's version includes in-frame clones alone and lacks a portion of them. The sample yields approximately 64,000 clones, 90% seen once. This sequence joins TRBV6-5 and TRBJ2-3; D may be TRBD2 (5 bases). Sequenced here: peripheral blood, sampled before any cancer treatment. This TCR came from a woman aged 40 to 75 with stage I lung adenocarcinoma. The CDR3 coding sequence is TGTGCCAGCAGTTACCTTACTAGGACAGATACGCAGTATTTT. Its protein product is CASSYLTRTDTQYF.